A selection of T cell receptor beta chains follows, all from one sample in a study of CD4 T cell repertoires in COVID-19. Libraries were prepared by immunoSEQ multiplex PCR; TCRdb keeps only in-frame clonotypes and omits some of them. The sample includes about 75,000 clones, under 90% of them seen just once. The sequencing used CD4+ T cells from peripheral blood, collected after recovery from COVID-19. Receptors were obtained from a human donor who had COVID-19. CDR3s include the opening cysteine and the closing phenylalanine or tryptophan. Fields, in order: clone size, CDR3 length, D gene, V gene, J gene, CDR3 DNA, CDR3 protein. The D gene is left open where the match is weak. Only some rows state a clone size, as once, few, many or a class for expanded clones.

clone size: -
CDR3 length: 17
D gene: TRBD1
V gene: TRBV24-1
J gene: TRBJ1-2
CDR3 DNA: TGTGCCACCAGTGATCCCGCCACAGGGGGTAGATACTATGGCTACACCTTC
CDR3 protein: CATSDPATGGRYYGYTF

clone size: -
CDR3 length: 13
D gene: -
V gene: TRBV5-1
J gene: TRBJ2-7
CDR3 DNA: TGCGCCAGCAGCTTTGAAAGAGCCTACGAGCAGTACTTC
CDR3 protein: CASSFERAYEQYF

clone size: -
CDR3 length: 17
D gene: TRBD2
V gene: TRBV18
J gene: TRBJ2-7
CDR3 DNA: TGTGCCAGCTCCCCCGGGACTAGCGGGACCTACACCTACGAGCAGTACTTC
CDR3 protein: CASSPGTSGTYTYEQYF

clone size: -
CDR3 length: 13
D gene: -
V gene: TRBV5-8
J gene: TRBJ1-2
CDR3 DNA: TGTGCCAGCAGCTTAACAGGATCCGATGGCTACACCTTC
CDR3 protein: CASSLTGSDGYTF

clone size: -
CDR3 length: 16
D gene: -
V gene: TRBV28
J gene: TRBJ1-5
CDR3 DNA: TGTGCCATCGAACCTCCAAGACAGACTAGCAATCAGCCCCAGCATTTT
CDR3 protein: CAIEPPRQTSNQPQHF

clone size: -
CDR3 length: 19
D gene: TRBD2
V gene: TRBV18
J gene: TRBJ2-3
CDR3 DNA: TGTGCCAGCTCAATTTCCTCCTTCGGACTAGCGGGGGGCACAGATACGCAGTATTTT
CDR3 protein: CASSISSFGLAGGTDTQYF

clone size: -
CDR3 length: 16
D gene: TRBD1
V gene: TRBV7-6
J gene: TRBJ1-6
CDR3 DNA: TGTGCCAGCAGCTTCGGGGACAGGGGAGTTAATTCACCCCTCCACTTT
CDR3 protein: CASSFGDRGVNSPLHF

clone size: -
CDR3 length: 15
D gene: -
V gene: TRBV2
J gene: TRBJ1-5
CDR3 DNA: TGTGCCAGTGTTTCGGGCAGGGGAGAGAATCAGCCCCAGCATTTT
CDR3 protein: CASVSGRGENQPQHF

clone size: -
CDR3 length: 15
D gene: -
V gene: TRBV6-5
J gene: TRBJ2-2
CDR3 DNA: TGTGCCAGCAAACTCGAAACTGCCCTCACCGGGGAGCTGTTTTTT
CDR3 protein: CASKLETALTGELFF

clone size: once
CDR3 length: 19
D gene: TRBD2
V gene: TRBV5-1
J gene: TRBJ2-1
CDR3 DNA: TGCGCCAGCAGCCGACGAATATCGACTAGCCCGAGCTCCTACAATGAGCAGTTCTTC
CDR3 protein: CASSRRISTSPSSYNEQFF

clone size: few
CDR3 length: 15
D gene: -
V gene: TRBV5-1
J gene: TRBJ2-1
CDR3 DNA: TGCGCCAGCAGCTTTTCGGGGCGGGGTGATGATGAGCAGTTCTTC
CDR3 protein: CASSFSGRGDDEQFF

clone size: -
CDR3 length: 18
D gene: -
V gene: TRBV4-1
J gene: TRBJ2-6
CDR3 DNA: TGCGCCAGCAGCCCAGAAACGGGGGGCCCATCTGGGGCCAACGTCCTGACTTTC
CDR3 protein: CASSPETGGPSGANVLTF

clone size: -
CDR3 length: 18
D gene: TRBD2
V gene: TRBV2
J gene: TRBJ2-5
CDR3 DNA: TGTGCCAGCAGTGCTACGAGGACTAGCGGGGGCCTGGGGAAGACCCAGTACTTC
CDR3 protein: CASSATRTSGGLGKTQYF

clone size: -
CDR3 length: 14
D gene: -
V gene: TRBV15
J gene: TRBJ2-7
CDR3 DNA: TGTGCCACCAGCAGAGAACAGGGTCCCTACGAGCAGTACTTC
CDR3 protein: CATSREQGPYEQYF

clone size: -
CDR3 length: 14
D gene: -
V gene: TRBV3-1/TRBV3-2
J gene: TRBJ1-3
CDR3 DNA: TGTGCCAGCAGCTTACAGGGATCTGGAAACACCATATATTTT
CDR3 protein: CASSLQGSGNTIYF

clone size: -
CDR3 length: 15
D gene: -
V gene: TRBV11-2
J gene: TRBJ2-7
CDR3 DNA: TGTGCCAGCAGCTTAGAGTTGGGGGACCCTAACGAGCAGTACTTC
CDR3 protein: CASSLELGDPNEQYF

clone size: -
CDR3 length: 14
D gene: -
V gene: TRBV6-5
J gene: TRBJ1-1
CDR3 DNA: TGTGCCAGCAGTTCGGGCGGGGCGTGGGCTGAAGCTTTCTTT
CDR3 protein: CASSSGGAWAEAFF

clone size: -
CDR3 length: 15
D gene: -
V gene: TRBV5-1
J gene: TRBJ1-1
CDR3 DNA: TGCGCCAGCAGCGAGGCAGGGGAGATGAACACTGAAGCTTTCTTT
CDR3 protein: CASSEAGEMNTEAFF

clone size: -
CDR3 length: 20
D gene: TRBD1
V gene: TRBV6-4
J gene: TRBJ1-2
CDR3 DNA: TGTGCCAGCAGTGACCCAGTCCCGGGACAGGGTAGGAGTATTTGGGATGGCTACACCTTC
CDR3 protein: CASSDPVPGQGRSIWDGYTF

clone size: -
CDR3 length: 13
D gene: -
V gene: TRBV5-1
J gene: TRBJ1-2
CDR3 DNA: TGCGCCAGCAGCTTGGAAGGGACGGGCGGCTACACCTTC
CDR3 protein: CASSLEGTGGYTF

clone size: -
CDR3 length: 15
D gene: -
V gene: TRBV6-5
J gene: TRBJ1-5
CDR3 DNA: TGTGCCAGCCTTAAGGGTGTGGGAAGCAATCAGCCCCAGCATTTT
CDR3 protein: CASLKGVGSNQPQHF

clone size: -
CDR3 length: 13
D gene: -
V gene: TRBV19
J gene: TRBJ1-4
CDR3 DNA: TGTGCCAGTGGACGATTCCCCAATGAAAAACTGTTTTTT
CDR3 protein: CASGRFPNEKLFF

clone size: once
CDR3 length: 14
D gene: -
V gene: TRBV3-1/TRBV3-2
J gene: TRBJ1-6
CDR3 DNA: TGTGCCAGCAGCCATGGTTTGTTGGGTTCACCCCTCCACTTT
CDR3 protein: CASSHGLLGSPLHF

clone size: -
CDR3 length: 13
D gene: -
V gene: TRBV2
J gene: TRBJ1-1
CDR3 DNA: TGTGCCAGCATGGAAGGGGAAAACACTGAAGCTTTCTTT
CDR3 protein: CASMEGENTEAFF

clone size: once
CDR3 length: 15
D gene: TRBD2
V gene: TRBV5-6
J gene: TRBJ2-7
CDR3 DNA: TGTGCCAGCAGCAGACTAGCGGGAGGCACCTACGAGCAGTACTTC
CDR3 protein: CASSRLAGGTYEQYF

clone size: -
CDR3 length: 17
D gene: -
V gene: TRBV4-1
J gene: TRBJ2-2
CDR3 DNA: TGCGCCAGCAGCCAAGGGCTTAGGACACTGAACACCGGGGAGCTGTTTTTT
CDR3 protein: CASSQGLRTLNTGELFF

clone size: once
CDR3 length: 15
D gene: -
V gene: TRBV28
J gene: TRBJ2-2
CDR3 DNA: TGTGCCAGCAGTTTGGGGGGAAAGAACACCGGGGAGCTGTTTTTT
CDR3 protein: CASSLGGKNTGELFF

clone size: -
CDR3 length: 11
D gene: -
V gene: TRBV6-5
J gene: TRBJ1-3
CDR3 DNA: TGTGCCAGCAGTACCTCAGACACCATATATTTT
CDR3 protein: CASSTSDTIYF

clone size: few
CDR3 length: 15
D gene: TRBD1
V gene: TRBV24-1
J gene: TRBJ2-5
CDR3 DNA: TGTGCCACCAGTGATTTGCAGGGGGCGTGGGAGACCCAGTACTTC
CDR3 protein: CATSDLQGAWETQYF

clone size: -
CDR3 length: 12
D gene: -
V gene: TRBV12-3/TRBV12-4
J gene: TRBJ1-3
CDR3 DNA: TGTGCCAGCATGAGCTCTGGAAACACCATATATTTT
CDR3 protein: CASMSSGNTIYF

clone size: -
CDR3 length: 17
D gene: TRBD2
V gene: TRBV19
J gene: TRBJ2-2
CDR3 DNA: TGTGCCAGTAGTGCTAGCGGGAGGGCCACGAACACCGGGGAGCTGTTTTTT
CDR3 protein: CASSASGRATNTGELFF

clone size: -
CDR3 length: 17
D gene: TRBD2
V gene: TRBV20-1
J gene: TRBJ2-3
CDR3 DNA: TGCAGTGCTAGTTCGGGGACTAGCGGGGGGATGGGTGATACGCAGTATTTT
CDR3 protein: CSASSGTSGGMGDTQYF

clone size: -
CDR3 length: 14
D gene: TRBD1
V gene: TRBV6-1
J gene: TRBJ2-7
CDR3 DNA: TGTGCCAGCAGTGAAGACCACAGGGGATACGAGCAGTACTTC
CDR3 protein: CASSEDHRGYEQYF